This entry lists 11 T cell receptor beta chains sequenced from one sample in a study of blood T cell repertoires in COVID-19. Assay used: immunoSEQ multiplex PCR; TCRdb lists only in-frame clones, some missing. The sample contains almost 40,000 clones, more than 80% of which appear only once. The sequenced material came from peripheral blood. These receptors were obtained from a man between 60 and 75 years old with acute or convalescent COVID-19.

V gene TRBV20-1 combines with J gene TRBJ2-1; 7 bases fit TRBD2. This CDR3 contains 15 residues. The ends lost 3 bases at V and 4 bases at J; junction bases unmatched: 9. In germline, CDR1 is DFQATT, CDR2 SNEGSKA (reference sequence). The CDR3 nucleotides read TGCAGTGCTAGTCCGACTAGCAGAGAATACAATGAGCAGTTCTTC. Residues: CSASPTSREYNEQFF.

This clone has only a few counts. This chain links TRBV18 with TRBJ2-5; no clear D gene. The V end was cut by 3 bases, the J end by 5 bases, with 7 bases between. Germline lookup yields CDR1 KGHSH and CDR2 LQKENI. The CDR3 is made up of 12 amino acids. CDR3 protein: CASSPLGETQYF. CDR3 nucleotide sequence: TGTGCCAGCTCACCCCTCGGGGAGACCCAGTACTTC.

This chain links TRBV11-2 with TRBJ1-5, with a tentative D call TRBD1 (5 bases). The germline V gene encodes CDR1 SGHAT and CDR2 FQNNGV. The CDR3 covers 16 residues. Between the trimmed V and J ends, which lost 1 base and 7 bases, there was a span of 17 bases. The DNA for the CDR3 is TGTGCCAGCAGCTTAGGGAGCGCAGGGTTGGGACAGCCCCAGCATTTT. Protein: CASSLGSAGLGQPQHF. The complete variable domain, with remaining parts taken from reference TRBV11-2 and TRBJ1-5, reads EAGVAQSPRYKIIEKRQSVAFWCNPISGHATLYWYQQILGQGPKLLIQFQNNGVVDDSQLPKDRFSAERLKGVDSTLKIQPAKLEDSAVYLCASSLGSAGLGQPQHFGDGTRLSIL.

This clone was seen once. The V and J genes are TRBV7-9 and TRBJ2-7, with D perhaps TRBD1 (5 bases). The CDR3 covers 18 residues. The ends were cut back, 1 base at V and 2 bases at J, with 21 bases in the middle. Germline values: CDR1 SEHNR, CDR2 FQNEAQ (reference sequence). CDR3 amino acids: CASSLDLGRVAPTYEQYF. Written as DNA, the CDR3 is TGTGCCAGCAGCTTAGATTTGGGCAGGGTCGCCCCTACCTACGAGCAGTACTTC.

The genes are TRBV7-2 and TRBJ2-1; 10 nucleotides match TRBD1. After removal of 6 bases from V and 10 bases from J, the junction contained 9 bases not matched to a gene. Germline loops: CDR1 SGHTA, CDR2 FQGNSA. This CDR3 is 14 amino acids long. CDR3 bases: TGTGCCAGCAGGCCGACCCGGACAGGGGGAGAGCAGTTCTTC. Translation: CASRPTRTGGEQFF. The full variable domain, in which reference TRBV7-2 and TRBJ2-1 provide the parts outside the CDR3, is GAGVSQSPSNKVTEKGKDVELRCDPISGHTALYWYRQSLGQGLEFLIYFQGNSAPDKSGLPSDRFSAERTGGSVSTLTIQRTQQEDSAVYLCASRPTRTGGEQFFGPGTRLTVL.

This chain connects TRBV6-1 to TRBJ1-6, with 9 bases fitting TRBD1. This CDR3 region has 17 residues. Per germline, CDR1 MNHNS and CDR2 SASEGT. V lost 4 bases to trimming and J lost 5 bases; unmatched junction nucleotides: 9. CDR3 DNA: TGTGCCAGCAGTGGAGATAACAGGGGGCGTAATAATTCACCCCTCCACTTT. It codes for CASSGDNRGRNNSPLHF.

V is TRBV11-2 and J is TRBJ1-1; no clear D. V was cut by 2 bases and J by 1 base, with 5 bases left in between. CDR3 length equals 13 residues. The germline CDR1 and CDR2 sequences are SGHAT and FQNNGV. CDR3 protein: CASSLIRNTEAFF. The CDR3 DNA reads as TGTGCCAGCAGCTTAATCCGGAACACTGAAGCTTTCTTT.

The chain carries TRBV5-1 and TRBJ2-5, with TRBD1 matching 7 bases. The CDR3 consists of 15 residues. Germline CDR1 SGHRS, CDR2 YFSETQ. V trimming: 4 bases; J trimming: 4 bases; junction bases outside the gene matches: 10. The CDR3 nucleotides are TGCGCCAGCAGCCCGGAAGGGGGCGGGCGAGAGACCCAGTACTTC. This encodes CASSPEGGGRETQYF.

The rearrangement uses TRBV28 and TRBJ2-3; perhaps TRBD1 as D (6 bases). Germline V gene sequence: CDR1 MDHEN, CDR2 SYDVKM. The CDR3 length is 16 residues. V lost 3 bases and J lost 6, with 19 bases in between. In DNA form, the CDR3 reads TGTGCCAGCAGTTTCCCACCGGGACACCATCTGGATACGCAGTATTTT. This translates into CASSFPPGHHLDTQYF.

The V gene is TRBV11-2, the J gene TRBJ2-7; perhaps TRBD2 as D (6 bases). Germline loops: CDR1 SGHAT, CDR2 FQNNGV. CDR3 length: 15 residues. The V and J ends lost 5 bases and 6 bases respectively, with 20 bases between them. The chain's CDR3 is CASSPPGLRGIEQYF. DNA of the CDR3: TGTGCCAGCAGCCCTCCGGGACTCCGAGGGATCGAGCAGTACTTC.

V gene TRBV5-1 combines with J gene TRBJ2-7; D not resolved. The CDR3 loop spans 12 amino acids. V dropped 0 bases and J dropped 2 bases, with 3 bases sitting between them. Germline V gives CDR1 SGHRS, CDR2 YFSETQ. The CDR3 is CASSLEPYEQYF. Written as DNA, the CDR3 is TGCGCCAGCAGCTTGGAGCCCTACGAGCAGTACTTC. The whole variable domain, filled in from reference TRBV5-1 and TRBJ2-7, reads KAGVTQTPRYLIKTRGQQVTLSCSPISGHRSVSWYQQTPGQGLQFLFEYFSETQRNKGNFPGRFSGRQFSNSRSEMNVSTLELGDSALYLCASSLEPYEQYFGPGTRLTVT.